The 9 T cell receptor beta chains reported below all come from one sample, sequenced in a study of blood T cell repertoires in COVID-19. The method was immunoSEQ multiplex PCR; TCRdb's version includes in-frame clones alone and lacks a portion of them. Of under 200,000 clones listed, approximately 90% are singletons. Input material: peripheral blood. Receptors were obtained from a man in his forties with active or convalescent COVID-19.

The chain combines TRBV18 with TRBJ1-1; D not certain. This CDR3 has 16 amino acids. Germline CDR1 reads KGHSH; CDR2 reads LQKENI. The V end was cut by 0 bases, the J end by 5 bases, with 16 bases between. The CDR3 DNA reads TGTGCCAGCTCACCACCACTCGCGAGGTACATGACTGAAGCTTTCTTT. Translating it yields CASSPPLARYMTEAFF.

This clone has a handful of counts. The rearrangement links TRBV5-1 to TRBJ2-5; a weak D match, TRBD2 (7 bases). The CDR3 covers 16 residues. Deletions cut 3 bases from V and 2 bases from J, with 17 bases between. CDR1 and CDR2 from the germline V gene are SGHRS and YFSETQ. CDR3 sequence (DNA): TGCGCCAGCAGCTCAGGACTAGGGGGGCCGCAAGAGACCCAGTACTTC. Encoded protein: CASSSGLGGPQETQYF.

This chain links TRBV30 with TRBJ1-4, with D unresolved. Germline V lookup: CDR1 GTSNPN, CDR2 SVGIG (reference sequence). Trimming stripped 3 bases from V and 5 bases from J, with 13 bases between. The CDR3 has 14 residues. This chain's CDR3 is CAWRPWGENEKLFF. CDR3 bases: TGTGCCTGGAGGCCCTGGGGAGAAAATGAAAAACTGTTTTTT. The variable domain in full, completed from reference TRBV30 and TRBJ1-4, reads SQTIHQWPATLVQPVGSPLSLECTVEGTSNPNLYWYRQAAGRGLQLLFYSVGIGQISSEVPQNLSASRPQDRQFILSSKKLLLSDSGFYLCAWRPWGENEKLFFGSGTQLSVL.

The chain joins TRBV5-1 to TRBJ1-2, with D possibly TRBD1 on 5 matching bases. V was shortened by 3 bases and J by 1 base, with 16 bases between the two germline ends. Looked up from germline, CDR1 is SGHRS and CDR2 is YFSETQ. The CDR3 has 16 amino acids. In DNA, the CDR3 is TGCGCCAGCAGCTCAAGAGACAGCTTTAGTAACTATGGCTACACCTTC. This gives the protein CASSSRDSFSNYGYTF.

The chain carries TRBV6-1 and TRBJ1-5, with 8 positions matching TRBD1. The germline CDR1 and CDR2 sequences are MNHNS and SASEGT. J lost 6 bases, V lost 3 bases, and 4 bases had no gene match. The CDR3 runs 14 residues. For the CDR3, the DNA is TGTGCCAGCAGTGACAGGGGGCGGTTTCAGCCCCAGCATTTT. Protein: CASSDRGRFQPQHF.

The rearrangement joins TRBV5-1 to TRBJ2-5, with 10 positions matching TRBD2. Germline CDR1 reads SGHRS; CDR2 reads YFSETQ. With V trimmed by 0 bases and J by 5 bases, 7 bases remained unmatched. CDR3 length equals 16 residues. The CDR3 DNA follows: TGCGCCAGCAGCTTGGGGATAGCGGGAGGAGGCGAGACCCAGTACTTC. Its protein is CASSLGIAGGGETQYF.

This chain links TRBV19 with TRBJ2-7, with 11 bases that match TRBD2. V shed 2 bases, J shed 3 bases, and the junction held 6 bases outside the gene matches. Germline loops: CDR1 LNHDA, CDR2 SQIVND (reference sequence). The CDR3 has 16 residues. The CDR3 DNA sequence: TGTGCCAGTAGTATAATAGCGGGAGGGAAAAACTACGAGCAGTACTTC. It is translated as CASSIIAGGKNYEQYF. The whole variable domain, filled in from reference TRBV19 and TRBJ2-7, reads DGGITQSPKYLFRKEGQNVTLSCEQNLNHDAMYWYRQDPGQGLRLIYYSQIVNDFQKGDIAEGYSVSREKKESFPLTVTSAQKNPTAFYLCASSIIAGGKNYEQYFGPGTRLTVT.

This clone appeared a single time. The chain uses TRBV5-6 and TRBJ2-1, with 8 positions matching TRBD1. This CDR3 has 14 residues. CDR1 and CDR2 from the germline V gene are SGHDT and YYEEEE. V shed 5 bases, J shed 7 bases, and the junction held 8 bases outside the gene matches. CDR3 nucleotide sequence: TGTGCCAGCAGAAACCGGGACAGGCGTAATGAGCAGTTCTTC. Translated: CASRNRDRRNEQFF.

CDR3 residues: CASSYSLAGGTDTQYF. The CDR3 DNA sequence: TGTGCCAGCAGTTACTCCCTAGCGGGAGGCACAGATACGCAGTATTTT. This chain connects TRBV6-5 to TRBJ2-3; 10 bases are shared with TRBD2. There are 16 residues in the CDR3. Germline-derived CDR1 and CDR2 are MNHEY and SVGAGI. The J segment lost 1 base and the V segment lost 0 bases, leaving 1 base of the junction unmatched.